One and the same sample provided the 12 T cell receptor beta chains below, sequenced in a study of shared clonotypes between healthy human individuals. The method was immunoSEQ multiplex PCR; TCRdb's version includes in-frame clones alone and lacks a portion of them. The sample gives roughly 2.6 million clones, over 85% of which show up once; over 0.12% is in the top ten. Sequenced sample: naive CD4+ T cells sorted from blood. Regarding subset: CD45RA+ positively selected. The receptor set was obtained from a man younger than 35 in good health.

V usage is TRBV5-1 and J usage is TRBJ2-7, with D possibly matching TRBD2 (6 bases). The V gene's germline CDR1 is SGHRS and CDR2 YFSETQ. V was clipped by 1 base and J by 5 bases, with 16 bases between them. The CDR3 runs 15 residues. The CDR3 DNA is TGCGCCAGCAGCTTGCGGCGGGGCGCGGTCAACGAGCAGTACTTC. Amino acids: CASSLRRGAVNEQYF. Full variable domain (outside the CDR3, taken from reference TRBV5-1 and TRBJ2-7): KAGVTQTPRYLIKTRGQQVTLSCSPISGHRSVSWYQQTPGQGLQFLFEYFSETQRNKGNFPGRFSGRQFSNSRSEMNVSTLELGDSALYLCASSLRRGAVNEQYFGPGTRLTVT.

For this clone: This sample includes further DNA sequences coding for the same CDR3. The rearrangement joins TRBV30 to TRBJ2-1; the match to TRBD2 covers 11 bases. V dropped 0 bases and J dropped 6; count of bases not matched to a gene: 4. The CDR3 runs 15 residues. CDR1 GTSNPN and CDR2 SVGIG come from the germline V gene (reference sequence). The CDR3 here is CAWSVGLAGGNEQFF. The CDR3 DNA reads as TGTGCCTGGAGTGTGGGGCTAGCGGGAGGCAATGAGCAGTTCTTC.

V is TRBV5-1 and J is TRBJ1-2; D gene unclear. Germline V lookup: CDR1 SGHRS, CDR2 YFSETQ. Trimming removed 0 bases from V and 9 bases from J, with 9 bases in between. This CDR3 comprises 12 residues. Written as DNA, the CDR3 is TGCGCCAGCAGCTTGGGGGGTTCCAGCTACACCTTC. Amino acids: CASSLGGSSYTF.

The chain combines TRBV9 with TRBJ1-1, with a weak D call TRBD1 (5 bases). Deletions cut 2 bases from V and 4 bases from J, with 18 bases between. Germline assignment: CDR1 SGDLS and CDR2 YYNGEE. The CDR3 is made up of 16 amino acids. The DNA of the CDR3 is TGTGCCAGCAGCGTGGGAATTGGGCAGGGAGGCACTGAAGCTTTCTTT. It encodes CASSVGIGQGGTEAFF.

V and J are TRBV7-9 and TRBJ2-5; D ambiguous. Trimming pared 0 bases from V and 5 bases from J, leaving 7 bases between. Germline CDR1 is SEHNR and CDR2 is FQNEAQ (reference sequence). This CDR3 contains 13 residues. Here the CDR3 DNA reads TGTGCCAGCAGCTTAGCTAGCATGGAGACCCAGTACTTC. As protein: CASSLASMETQYF. Combining the CDR3 with reference TRBV7-9 and TRBJ2-5 gives the whole variable domain DTGVSQNPRHKITKRGQNVTFRCDPISEHNRLYWYRQTLGQGPEFLTYFQNEAQLEKSRLLSDRFSAERPKGSFSTLEIQRTEQGDSAMYLCASSLASMETQYFGPGTRLLVL.

CDR3 nucleotide sequence: TGCGCCAGCAGCCAAGGGCCCGGAAGCACAGATACGCAGTATTTT. It is translated as CASSQGPGSTDTQYF. This chain links TRBV4-1 with TRBJ2-3; no definite D call. The CDR3 runs to 15 residues. Germline V lookup: CDR1 MGHRA, CDR2 YSYEKL. V was cut by 1 base and J by 0 bases, with 8 bases left in between.

CDR3 sequence: CASSEGGLEGDTQYF. The CDR3 DNA reads TGTGCCAGCAGTGAAGGGGGTTTGGAGGGGGATACGCAGTATTTT. The chain employs TRBV25-1 and TRBJ2-3, with D tentatively TRBD2 (6 bases). V lost 2 bases, J lost 6 bases, and 15 bases lay in between. The CDR3 consists of 15 residues. Germline CDR1 reads MGHDK; CDR2 reads SYGVNS.

This chain links TRBV18 with TRBJ1-3; no definite D call. Deletions cut 6 bases from V and 4 bases from J, with 10 bases between. Germline-derived CDR1 and CDR2 are KGHSH and LQKENI. This CDR3 is built from 13 residues. The DNA of the CDR3 is TGTGCCAGCTCGCTCCCGGGGGGAAACACCATATATTTT. It specifies CASSLPGGNTIYF.

The J gene is TRBJ1-1, the V gene TRBV10-1; possibly TRBD1 for D (5 bases). The CDR3 contains 13 residues. V was pared by 2 bases and J by 13 bases, with 17 bases between. The germline V gene has CDR1 WNHNN and CDR2 SYGVQD (reference sequence). The CDR3 region has the DNA TGCGCCAGCAGTGAGAAGGTTGGGACCCCCGGTTTCTTT. Encoded protein: CASSEKVGTPGFF.

The chain uses TRBV19 and TRBJ1-2; D is perhaps TRBD1 (6 bases). The CDR3 loop spans 13 amino acids. Trimming took off 8 bases at V and 4 bases at J, with 14 bases between the two ends. Germline CDR1 LNHDA, CDR2 SQIVND (reference sequence). The CDR3 DNA follows: TGTGCCAGTGGGAAACAGGGACCCTATGGCTACACCTTC. This encodes CASGKQGPYGYTF.

The gene calls are TRBV5-1 and TRBJ1-2, with D hard to call. Germline CDR1 and CDR2: SGHRS and YFSETQ. The CDR3 sequence is 15 residues long. V was trimmed by 1 base and J by 1 base, leaving 11 bases between them. Here the CDR3 DNA reads TGCGCCAGCAGCTTGCGACGGGAAGGTAACTATGGCTACACCTTC. Amino acids: CASSLRREGNYGYTF.

This chain joins TRBV9 and TRBJ2-3; possibly TRBD1 for D (6 bases). This CDR3 region has 16 residues. Germline V gene data show CDR1 as SGDLS and CDR2 as YYNGEE. The V and J ends lost 3 bases and 0 bases respectively, with 14 bases between them. The CDR3 DNA follows: TGTGCCAGCAGCGCAGTCTCAGGGGAAAGCACAGATACGCAGTATTTT. Amino acids: CASSAVSGESTDTQYF. The entire variable domain, with the rest obtained from reference TRBV9 and TRBJ2-3, is as follows: DSGVTQTPKHLITATGQRVTLRCSPRSGDLSVYWYQQSLDQGLQFLIQYYNGEERAKGNILERFSAQQFPDLHSELNLSSLELGDSALYFCASSAVSGESTDTQYFGPGTRLTVL.